The TCR beta chain under discussion was sequenced for a study of early T cells in non-severe SARS-CoV-2 infection. Study observations and caveats: Lookups in VDJdb leaned toward anti-spike CD8 responses and missed private and CD4 specificities.

Per germline, CDR1 SGHDT and CDR2 YYEEEE. V lost 1 base to trimming and J lost 1 base, with 8 bases between them. The CDR3 totals 14 residues. In the case of this clonotype: Its antigen is unidentified.

Unique molecular identifiers (one per individual cDNA molecule) were attached. TCRdb reanalysed the 5' RACE reads using MiXCR and keeps one entry per CDR3 protein. The sample lists about 23,000 distinct CDR3 sequences; 5% were seen once. What was sequenced was whole blood. The genes are TRBV5-6 and TRBJ2-5; a weak D match, TRBD1 (5 bases). This TCR was recovered from an adult who was a healthcare worker with PCR-confirmed SARS-CoV-2 infection or an uninfected control (not recorded which). The CDR3 coding sequence is TGTGCCAGCAGCTTGTCAGGGTCCCAAGAGACCCAGTACTTC. This gives the protein CASSLSGSQETQYF. The full variable domain, in which reference TRBV5-6 and TRBJ2-5 provide the parts outside the CDR3, is DAGVTQSPTHLIKTRGQQVTLRCSPKSGHDTVSWYQQALGQGPQFIFQYYEEEERQRGNFPDRFSGHQFPNYSSELNVNALLLGDSALYLCASSLSGSQETQYFGPGTRLLVL.